This TCR beta chain emerged from a study of sequential checkpoint blockade in melanoma. For the study at large: Arm A got nivolumab then ipilimumab; arm B the reverse, 1:1.

The treatment was: randomized to nivolumab then ipilimumab (arm A) or the reverse (arm B). DNA-damaging chemotherapy had not been given to any patient beforehand. Germline V CDR1 and CDR2: SEHNR, FQNEAQ (reference sequence). The CDR3 totals 15 residues. Losses at the gene ends were 4 bases for V and 9 bases for J; bases not matched to a gene: 4. The method was immunoSEQ multiplex PCR; TCRdb's version includes in-frame clones alone and lacks a portion of them. The data show more than 35,000 clones, roughly 84% seen once. The sample in question was CD8+ T cells sorted from blood (inferred from file names), obtained from a patient given nivolumab and ipilimumab in sequence. This receptor was taken from a human donor with melanoma. This rearrangement joins TRBV7-9 to TRBJ1-6; 12 nucleotides align to TRBD1. This CDR3 is CASSSGQGASSPLHF. CDR3 coding DNA: TGTGCCAGCAGCTCGGGACAGGGGGCTAGTTCACCCCTCCACTTT.